Described below is a single T cell receptor beta chain sequence and its context. This record belongs to a study of blood T cell repertoires in COVID-19. About the study: Nucleic acid was either cDNA or gDNA, and it came from T cells, B-cell-depleted T cells, or PBMCs.

Original processing methods: The authors estimated nucleated cell counts from reference gene primer amplification. The repertoire was sequenced with immunoSEQ multiplex PCR; TCRdb's copy has only in-frame clones and lacks some. V and J calls and clone size come straight from that table; D and trimming were deduced from the DNA. The sample gives tens of thousands of clones, 75% to 85% of which show up once; around 8.6% is in the top ten. This TCR came from an elderly man with active COVID-19. The sequencing sample was made of peripheral blood.

CDR3 loop: CASSPEQGKGNSPLHF. In DNA, the CDR3 is TGTGCCAGCAGCCCCGAACAGGGGAAGGGGAATTCACCCCTCCACTTT. J is TRBJ1-6 and V is TRBV7-6; 7 bases are a match to TRBD1. CDR1 and CDR2 from the germline V gene are SGHVS and FNYEAQ. The V gene end was trimmed by 5 bases and the J gene end by 7 bases; junction bases not matched to a gene: 11. This CDR3 has 16 residues.